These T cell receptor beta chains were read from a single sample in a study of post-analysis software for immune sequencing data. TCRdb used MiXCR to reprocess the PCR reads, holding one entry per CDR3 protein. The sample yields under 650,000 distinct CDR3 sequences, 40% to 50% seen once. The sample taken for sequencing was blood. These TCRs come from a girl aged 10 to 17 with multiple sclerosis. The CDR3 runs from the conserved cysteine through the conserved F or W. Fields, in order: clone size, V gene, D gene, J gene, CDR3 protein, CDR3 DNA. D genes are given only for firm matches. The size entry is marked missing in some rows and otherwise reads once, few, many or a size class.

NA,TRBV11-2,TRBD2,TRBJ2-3,CASSPSGGASDTQYF,TGTGCCAGCAGCCCTAGCGGGGGGGCCTCAGATACGCAGTATTTT
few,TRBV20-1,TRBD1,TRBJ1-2,CSAMRDSRYGYTF,TGCAGTGCTATGCGGGACAGTCGCTATGGCTACACCTTC
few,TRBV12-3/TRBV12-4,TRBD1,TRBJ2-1,CASSMGTVNEQFF,TGTGCCAGCAGTATGGGGACAGTCAATGAGCAGTTCTTC
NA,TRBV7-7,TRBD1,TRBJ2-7,CASSTGTGDSYEQYF,TGTGCTAGCAGCACCGGGACAGGAGACTCCTACGAGCAGTACTTC
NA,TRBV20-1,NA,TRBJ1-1,CSARAGQNTEAFF,TGCAGTGCTAGGGCGGGACAGAACACTGAAGCTTTCTTT
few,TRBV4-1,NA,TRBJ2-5,CASSEQSMQGGETQYF,TGCGCCAGCAGCGAACAATCGATGCAGGGCGGAGAGACCCAGTACTTC
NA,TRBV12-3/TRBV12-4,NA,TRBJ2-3,CASSSHVDTQYF,TGTGCCAGCAGTAGCCACGTGGATACGCAGTATTTT
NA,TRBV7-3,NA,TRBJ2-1,CASSSRQGGDNEQFF,TGTGCCAGCAGCTCCAGACAGGGAGGGGACAATGAGCAGTTCTTC
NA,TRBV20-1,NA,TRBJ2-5,CSATDSETQYF,TGCAGTGCCACCGACTCAGAGACCCAGTACTTC
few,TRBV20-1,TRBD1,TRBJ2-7,CSTIRGSSYEQYF,TGCAGTACCATCAGGGGGAGCTCCTACGAGCAGTACTTC
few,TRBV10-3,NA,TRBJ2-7,CAISAEGRNEQYF,TGTGCCATCAGTGCCGAGGGTAGGAACGAGCAGTACTTC
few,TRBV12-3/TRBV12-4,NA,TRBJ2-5,CASSSDGETQYF,TGTGCCAGCAGTTCGGACGGGGAGACCCAGTACTTC
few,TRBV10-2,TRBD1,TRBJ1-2,CASVTGALAVDGYTF,TGCGCCAGCGTGACAGGGGCGCTCGCCGTTGATGGCTACACCTTC
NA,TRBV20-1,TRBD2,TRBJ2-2,CSATAGGVNTGELFF,TGCAGTGCTACAGCGGGGGGGGTGAACACCGGGGAGCTGTTTTTT
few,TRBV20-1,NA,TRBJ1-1,CSAIEQGHTEAFF,TGCAGTGCCATAGAACAGGGCCACACTGAAGCTTTCTTT
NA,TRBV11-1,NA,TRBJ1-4,CASSLDKKLFF,TGTGCCAGCAGCCTTGACAAGAAACTGTTTTTT
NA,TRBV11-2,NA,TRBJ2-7,CASSEPPYNEQYF,TGTGCCAGCAGCGAACCACCCTACAATGAGCAGTACTTC
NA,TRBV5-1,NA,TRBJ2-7,CASSWGYRDAYEQYF,TGCGCCAGCAGCTGGGGGTACAGGGATGCCTACGAGCAGTACTTC
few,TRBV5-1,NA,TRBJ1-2,CASSLEGSMGGYTF,TGCGCCAGCAGCTTGGAAGGGTCGATGGGGGGCTACACCTTC
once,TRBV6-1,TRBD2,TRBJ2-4,CASPSGGVKNIQYF,TGTGCCAGCCCTAGCGGAGGTGTCAAAAACATTCAGTACTTC
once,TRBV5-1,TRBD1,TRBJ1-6,CASSVGQGITNSPLHF,TGCGCCAGCAGCGTAGGACAGGGAATAACGAATTCACCCCTCCACTTT
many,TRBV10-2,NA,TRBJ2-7,CASSGTSSNEQYF,TGCGCCAGCAGTGGTACTAGCTCAAACGAGCAGTACTTC
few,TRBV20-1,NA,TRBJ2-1,CSAGEHTNEQFF,TGCAGTGCTGGAGAACATACCAATGAGCAGTTCTTC
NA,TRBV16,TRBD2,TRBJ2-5,CASSSLGTSGSKYF,TGTGCCAGCAGCAGCCTCGGGACTAGCGGGTCTAAGTACTTC
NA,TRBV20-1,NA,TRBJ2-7,CSARDPLTYEQYF,TGCAGTGCTAGAGATCCCCTCACCTACGAGCAGTACTTC
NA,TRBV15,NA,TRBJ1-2,CATGTEDLVDGYTF,TGTGCCACCGGGACGGAGGATCTCGTGGATGGCTACACCTTC
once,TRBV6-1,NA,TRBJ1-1,CASSERRRGPLGRAFF,TGTGCCAGCAGTGAACGTAGGCGAGGACCCTTAGGGAGAGCTTTCTTT
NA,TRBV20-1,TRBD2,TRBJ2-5,CSAISGGASETQYF,TGCAGTGCTATTAGCGGGGGGGCGTCAGAGACCCAGTACTTC
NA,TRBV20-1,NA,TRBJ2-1,CSARVGGARANEQFF,TGCAGTGCTAGAGTAGGGGGGGCGCGGGCAAATGAGCAGTTCTTC
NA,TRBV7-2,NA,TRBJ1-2,CASSSGRLYGYTF,TGTGCCAGCAGTTCCGGACGACTCTATGGCTACACCTTC
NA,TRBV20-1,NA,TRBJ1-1,CSARVWGDMGNTEAFF,TGCAGTGCTAGAGTCTGGGGCGATATGGGAAACACTGAAGCTTTCTTT
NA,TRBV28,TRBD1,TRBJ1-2,CASSFAGTGKNRDGYTF,TGTGCCAGCAGTTTCGCGGGGACAGGGAAGAATAGGGACGGCTACACCTTC
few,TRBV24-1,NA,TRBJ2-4,CATSDWTLEEQYF,TGTGCCACCAGTGATTGGACCCTCGAAGAGCAGTACTTC
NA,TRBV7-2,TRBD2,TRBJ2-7,CASSLYSGGDYEQYF,TGTGCCAGCAGCTTATATAGCGGGGGGGACTACGAGCAGTACTTC
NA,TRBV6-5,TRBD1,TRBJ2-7,CASSRGQLYEQYF,TGTGCCAGCAGTAGGGGACAGCTCTACGAGCAGTACTTC
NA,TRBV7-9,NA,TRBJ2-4,CASSLEGGRVDIQYF,TGTGCCAGCAGCTTAGAGGGGGGGCGCGTCGACATTCAGTACTTC
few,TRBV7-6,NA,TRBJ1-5,CASSSQGTQPQHF,TGTGCCAGCAGCTCCCAGGGAACTCAGCCCCAGCATTTT
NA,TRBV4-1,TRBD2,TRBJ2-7,CASSPGFSGSNEQYF,TGCGCCAGCAGCCCCGGTTTCAGCGGGAGCAACGAGCAGTACTTC
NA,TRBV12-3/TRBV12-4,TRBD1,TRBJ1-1,CASIKNRGQTEAFF,TGTGCCAGCATCAAAAACAGGGGGCAAACTGAAGCTTTCTTT
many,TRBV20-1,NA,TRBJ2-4,CSANLRQAVQYF,TGCAGTGCCAACCTCCGACAGGCGGTTCAGTACTTC
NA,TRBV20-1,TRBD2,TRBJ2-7,CSATPTSGGTSSYEQYF,TGCAGTGCCACGCCGACTAGCGGGGGGACCTCCTCCTACGAGCAGTACTTC
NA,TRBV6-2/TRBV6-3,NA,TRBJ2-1,CASSYEYNEQFF,TGTGCCAGCAGTTACGAATACAATGAGCAGTTCTTC
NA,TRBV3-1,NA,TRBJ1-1,CASSQFLASTEAFF,TGTGCCAGCAGCCAATTTTTAGCGAGCACGGAAGCTTTCTTT
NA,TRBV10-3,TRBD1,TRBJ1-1,CATRTGKMNTEAFF,TGTGCCACCAGGACAGGGAAGATGAACACTGAAGCTTTCTTT
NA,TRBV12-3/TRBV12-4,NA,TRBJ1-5,CASKAAASSQPQHF,TGTGCCAGCAAGGCGGCGGCCTCATCCCAGCCCCAGCATTTT
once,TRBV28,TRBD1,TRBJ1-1,CASSGDRRRAFF,TGTGCCAGCAGTGGGGACAGGCGGCGAGCTTTCTTT
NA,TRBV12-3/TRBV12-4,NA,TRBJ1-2,CASRRKEDYGYTF,TGTGCCAGCAGACGAAAGGAGGATTATGGCTACACCTTC
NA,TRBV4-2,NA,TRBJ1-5,CASSQAGLQPQHF,TGTGCCAGCAGCCAGGCCGGCCTCCAGCCCCAGCATTTT
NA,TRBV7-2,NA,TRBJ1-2,CASSLDPSGAYGYTF,TGTGCCAGCAGCTTAGATCCTTCAGGGGCCTATGGCTACACCTTC
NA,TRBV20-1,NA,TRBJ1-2,CSVEVVDIYGYTF,TGCAGTGTCGAGGTGGTGGATATCTATGGCTACACCTTC
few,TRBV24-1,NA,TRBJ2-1,CATSDPAGAEQFF,TGTGCCACCAGTGATCCCGCCGGGGCTGAGCAGTTCTTC
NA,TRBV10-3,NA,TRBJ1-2,CAISEGDSTLGYGYTF,TGTGCCATCAGTGAGGGAGACAGCACCTTAGGCTATGGCTACACCTTC